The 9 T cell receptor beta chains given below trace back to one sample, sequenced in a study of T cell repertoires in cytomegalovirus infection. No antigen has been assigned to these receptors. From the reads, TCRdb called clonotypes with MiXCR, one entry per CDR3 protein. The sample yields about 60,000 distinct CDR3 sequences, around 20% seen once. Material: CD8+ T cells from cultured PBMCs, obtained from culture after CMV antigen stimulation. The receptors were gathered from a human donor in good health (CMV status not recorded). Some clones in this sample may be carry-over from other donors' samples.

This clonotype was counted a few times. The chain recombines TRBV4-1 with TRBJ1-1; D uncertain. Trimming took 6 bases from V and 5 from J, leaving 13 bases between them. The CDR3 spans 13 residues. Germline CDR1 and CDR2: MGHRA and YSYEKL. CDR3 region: CASSPGPGTEAFF. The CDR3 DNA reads TGCGCCAGCAGTCCTGGTCCGGGGACTGAAGCTTTCTTT.

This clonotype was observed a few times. DNA for the CDR3: TGTGCCAGCAGCTACCGGGACAGAAATGAAAAACTGTTTTTT. Amino acids: CASSYRDRNEKLFF. The J gene is TRBJ1-4, the V gene TRBV7-2; 7 bases align to TRBD1. Looked up from germline, CDR1 is SGHTA and CDR2 is FQGNSA. V was clipped by 4 bases and J by 5 bases; unmatched bases: 4. The CDR3 is made up of 14 amino acids.

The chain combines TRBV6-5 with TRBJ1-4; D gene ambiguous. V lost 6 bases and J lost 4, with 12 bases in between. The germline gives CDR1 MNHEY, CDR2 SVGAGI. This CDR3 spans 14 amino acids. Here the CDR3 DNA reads TGTGCCAGCAGCCCCGGACTCAGTAATGAAAAACTGTTTTTT. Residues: CASSPGLSNEKLFF.

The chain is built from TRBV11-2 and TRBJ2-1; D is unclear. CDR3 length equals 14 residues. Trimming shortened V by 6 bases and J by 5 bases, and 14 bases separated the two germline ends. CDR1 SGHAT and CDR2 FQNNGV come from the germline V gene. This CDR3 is CASRDKGPDNEQFF. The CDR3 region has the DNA TGTGCCAGCAGAGATAAGGGCCCAGACAATGAGCAGTTCTTC.

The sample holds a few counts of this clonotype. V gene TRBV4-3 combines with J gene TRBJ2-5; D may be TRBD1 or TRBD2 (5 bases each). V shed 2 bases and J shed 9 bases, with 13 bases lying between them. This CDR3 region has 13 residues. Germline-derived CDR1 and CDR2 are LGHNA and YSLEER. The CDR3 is CASSQPGRRAQYF. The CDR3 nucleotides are TGCGCCAGCAGCCAACCGGGACGTCGGGCCCAGTACTTC.

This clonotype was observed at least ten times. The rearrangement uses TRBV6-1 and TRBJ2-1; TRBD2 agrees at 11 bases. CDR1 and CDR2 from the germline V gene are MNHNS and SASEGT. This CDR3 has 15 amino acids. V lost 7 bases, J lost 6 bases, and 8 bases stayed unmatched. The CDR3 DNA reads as TGTGCCAGCAACCCACTAGCGGGGGATTTCAATGAGCAGTTCTTC. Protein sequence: CASNPLAGDFNEQFF.

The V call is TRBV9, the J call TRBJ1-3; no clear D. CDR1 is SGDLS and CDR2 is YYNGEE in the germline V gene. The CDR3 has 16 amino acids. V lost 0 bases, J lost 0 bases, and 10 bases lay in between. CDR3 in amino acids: CASSVGIGGSGNTIYF. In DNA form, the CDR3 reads TGTGCCAGCAGCGTAGGGATTGGAGGCTCTGGAAACACCATATATTTT.

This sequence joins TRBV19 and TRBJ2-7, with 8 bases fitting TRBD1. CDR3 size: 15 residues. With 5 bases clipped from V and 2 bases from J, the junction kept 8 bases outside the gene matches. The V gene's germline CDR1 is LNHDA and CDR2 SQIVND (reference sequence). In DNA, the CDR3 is TGTGCCAGTAGTGCCGCGACAGGGGTAACCTACGAGCAGTACTTC. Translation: CASSAATGVTYEQYF.

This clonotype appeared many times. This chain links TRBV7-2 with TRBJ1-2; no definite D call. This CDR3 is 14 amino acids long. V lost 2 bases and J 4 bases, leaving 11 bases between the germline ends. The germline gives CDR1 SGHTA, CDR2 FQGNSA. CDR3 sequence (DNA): TGTGCCAGCAGCTTACCCGTTTTGAGCTATGGCTACACCTTC. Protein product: CASSLPVLSYGYTF.